These T cell receptor beta chains were read from a single sample in a study of T-cell memory formation after mild COVID-19. TCRdb used MiXCR to reprocess the 5' RACE reads, holding one entry per CDR3 protein. The table has roughly 620,000 distinct CDR3 sequences, roughly 18% seen once. Material for sequencing was PBMCs or a T cell subset sorted from them (not recorded which). The receptors shown here come from an adult woman who had mild COVID-19 (a few samples of this study predate the infection). Cell type and time point are not known. CDR3s include the opening cysteine and the closing phenylalanine or tryptophan. The order of the fields is J gene, D gene, V gene, clone size, CDR3 DNA, CDR3 protein. D genes are given only for firm matches. Not all rows give a size; the values are once, few, many and, for expanded clones, a class.

j_call: TRBJ1-5; d_call: TRBD1; v_call: TRBV12-3/TRBV12-4; clone_size: NA; cdr3_nt: TGTGCCAGCAGTGCGGGACAGGGATCGGCCCAGCATTTT; cdr3_aa: CASSAGQGSAQHF
j_call: TRBJ2-7; d_call: NA; v_call: TRBV9; clone_size: NA; cdr3_nt: TGTGCCAGCAGCGTAGCCTCCACAGGGCTCTACGAGCAGTACTTC; cdr3_aa: CASSVASTGLYEQYF
j_call: TRBJ2-1; d_call: NA; v_call: TRBV29-1; clone_size: few; cdr3_nt: TGCAGCGGGCGGAGCAATGAGCAGTTCTTC; cdr3_aa: CSGRSNEQFF
j_call: TRBJ2-1; d_call: TRBD2; v_call: TRBV24-1; clone_size: NA; cdr3_nt: TGTGCCACCAGTGATGATACTAGCGGGAGGGCCGCGGGTCCTAATGAGCAGTTCTTC; cdr3_aa: CATSDDTSGRAAGPNEQFF
j_call: TRBJ2-1; d_call: TRBD2; v_call: TRBV24-1; clone_size: few; cdr3_nt: TGTGCCACCACAGCTAGCGGGTACCGTGAGCAGTTCTTC; cdr3_aa: CATTASGYREQFF
j_call: TRBJ1-1; d_call: NA; v_call: TRBV2; clone_size: many; cdr3_nt: TGTGCCAGCACACGCACACGGGGGGAGAACACTGAAGCTTTCTTT; cdr3_aa: CASTRTRGENTEAFF
j_call: TRBJ2-5; d_call: TRBD1; v_call: TRBV7-3; clone_size: few; cdr3_nt: TGTGCCAGCAGCTTAAGGGGACAGGGGCAAGAGACCCAGTACTTC; cdr3_aa: CASSLRGQGQETQYF
j_call: TRBJ2-5; d_call: NA; v_call: TRBV5-1; clone_size: many; cdr3_nt: TGCGCCAGCAGCTACGGACAGACCCAAGAGACCCAGTACTTC; cdr3_aa: CASSYGQTQETQYF
j_call: TRBJ2-7; d_call: TRBD2; v_call: TRBV25-1; clone_size: few; cdr3_nt: TGTGCCACCCGCGGGAGCGGGGGGACCTACGAGCAGTACTTC; cdr3_aa: CATRGSGGTYEQYF
j_call: TRBJ1-1; d_call: NA; v_call: TRBV12-3/TRBV12-4; clone_size: few; cdr3_nt: TGTGCCAGCAGTTCCCGACCCGGGGAGATCACTGAAGCTTTCTTT; cdr3_aa: CASSSRPGEITEAFF
j_call: TRBJ2-3; d_call: TRBD2; v_call: TRBV29-1; clone_size: NA; cdr3_nt: TGCAGCGTTGAGGGCGGGAGCCCTACAGATACGCAGTATTTT; cdr3_aa: CSVEGGSPTDTQYF
j_call: TRBJ2-5; d_call: TRBD1; v_call: TRBV20-1; clone_size: NA; cdr3_nt: TGCAGTGCTCCGCCCGGGACAGTGTGGGAGACCCAGTACTTC; cdr3_aa: CSAPPGTVWETQYF
j_call: TRBJ1-5; d_call: NA; v_call: TRBV27; clone_size: NA; cdr3_nt: TGTGCCAGCAGTTCCAAGGCGGGGGCATGGAATCAGCCCCAGCATTTT; cdr3_aa: CASSSKAGAWNQPQHF
j_call: TRBJ1-2; d_call: NA; v_call: TRBV13; clone_size: NA; cdr3_nt: TGTGCCAGCAGCTTAGGCCTGGAGACCGGGAGGGCCTATGGCTACACCTTC; cdr3_aa: CASSLGLETGRAYGYTF
j_call: TRBJ2-2; d_call: NA; v_call: TRBV12-3/TRBV12-4; clone_size: many; cdr3_nt: TGTGCCAGCAGGTCCCAGGGGACGAACACCGGGGAGCTGTTTTTT; cdr3_aa: CASRSQGTNTGELFF
j_call: TRBJ2-2; d_call: NA; v_call: TRBV12-3/TRBV12-4; clone_size: few; cdr3_nt: TGTGCCAGCAGTTTGATCCCGACCGCTCCCGGCGGGGAGCTGTTTTTT; cdr3_aa: CASSLIPTAPGGELFF
j_call: TRBJ2-1; d_call: TRBD2; v_call: TRBV28; clone_size: NA; cdr3_nt: TGTGCCAGCAGGACAACTAGCGGGACCAATGAGCAGTTCTTC; cdr3_aa: CASRTTSGTNEQFF
j_call: TRBJ1-1; d_call: NA; v_call: TRBV21-1; clone_size: NA; cdr3_nt: TGTGCCAGCAGCAAAATAGGGACAGGGGGTTACACTGAAGCTTTCTTT; cdr3_aa: CASSKIGTGGYTEAFF
j_call: TRBJ2-2; d_call: TRBD2; v_call: TRBV9; clone_size: many; cdr3_nt: TGTGCCAGCAGCGAGGGGTGGAATGTGCTAGCGGACTTCGGGGAGCTGTTTTTT; cdr3_aa: CASSEGWNVLADFGELFF
j_call: TRBJ2-1; d_call: TRBD2; v_call: TRBV18; clone_size: few; cdr3_nt: TGTGCCAGCTCACCACCAGCGGGGGGTGCAATCGATGAGCAGTTCTTC; cdr3_aa: CASSPPAGGAIDEQFF
j_call: TRBJ1-2; d_call: NA; v_call: TRBV2; clone_size: NA; cdr3_nt: TGTGCCAGCGGTAGGGACTCCGTGGGGTATGGCTACACCTTC; cdr3_aa: CASGRDSVGYGYTF
j_call: TRBJ2-3; d_call: NA; v_call: TRBV18; clone_size: NA; cdr3_nt: TGTGACAGCTCATCAGGTCTGGCAAGAGATACGCAGTATTTT; cdr3_aa: CDSSSGLARDTQYF
j_call: TRBJ2-5; d_call: TRBD2; v_call: TRBV7-8; clone_size: few; cdr3_nt: TGTGCCAGCAGCTTAAGCGCGGGAGGGGGGGAGACCCAGTACTTC; cdr3_aa: CASSLSAGGGETQYF
j_call: TRBJ2-1; d_call: NA; v_call: TRBV28; clone_size: few; cdr3_nt: TGTGCCAGCAGTTTATTCCAGGAGCAGTTCTTC; cdr3_aa: CASSLFQEQFF
j_call: TRBJ1-2; d_call: NA; v_call: TRBV7-3; clone_size: many; cdr3_nt: TGTGCCAGCAGCTTAGAACTGGGGTATGGCTACACCTTC; cdr3_aa: CASSLELGYGYTF
j_call: TRBJ1-6; d_call: NA; v_call: TRBV2; clone_size: few; cdr3_nt: TGTGCCAGCAGTCCGACCCCCTTATCGGCCCTCCACTTT; cdr3_aa: CASSPTPLSALHF
j_call: TRBJ2-1; d_call: TRBD2; v_call: TRBV12-3/TRBV12-4; clone_size: NA; cdr3_nt: TGTGCCAGCAGTCCCCACCCGGGACTAGCCGCAGGTGAGCAGTTCTTC; cdr3_aa: CASSPHPGLAAGEQFF
j_call: TRBJ1-3; d_call: NA; v_call: TRBV10-3; clone_size: NA; cdr3_nt: TGTGCCATCAGTGAGTTCGGGACAATTGGAAACACCATATATTTT; cdr3_aa: CAISEFGTIGNTIYF
j_call: TRBJ1-2; d_call: NA; v_call: TRBV25-1; clone_size: NA; cdr3_nt: TGTGCCAGCAGTGATACAGGGAACTATGGCTACACCTTC; cdr3_aa: CASSDTGNYGYTF
j_call: TRBJ2-7; d_call: NA; v_call: TRBV3-1; clone_size: many; cdr3_nt: TGTGCCAGCAGCCTACAGGGGAGGAATAACGAGCAGTACTTC; cdr3_aa: CASSLQGRNNEQYF
j_call: TRBJ2-3; d_call: NA; v_call: TRBV25-1; clone_size: few; cdr3_nt: TGTGCCAGCAGTCCGGGCCCCGGAGCGGATACGCAGTATTTT; cdr3_aa: CASSPGPGADTQYF
j_call: TRBJ1-4; d_call: NA; v_call: TRBV12-3/TRBV12-4; clone_size: few; cdr3_nt: TGTGCCAGCAGTTTGTCCAGGGAGGGACTGTTTTTT; cdr3_aa: CASSLSREGLFF
j_call: TRBJ1-6; d_call: NA; v_call: TRBV3-1; clone_size: many; cdr3_nt: TGTGCCAGCAGCCAAGGGAATTCACCCCTCCACTTT; cdr3_aa: CASSQGNSPLHF
j_call: TRBJ2-2; d_call: NA; v_call: TRBV29-1; clone_size: few; cdr3_nt: TGCAGCGTTGAGTTGTGGGCCGGGGAGCTGTTTTTT; cdr3_aa: CSVELWAGELFF
j_call: TRBJ2-7; d_call: TRBD1; v_call: TRBV2; clone_size: few; cdr3_nt: TGTGCCAGCACCCCCCCCCGGGACAGGAGTATTGAGCAGTACTTC; cdr3_aa: CASTPPRDRSIEQYF
j_call: TRBJ2-1; d_call: TRBD2; v_call: TRBV5-6; clone_size: NA; cdr3_nt: TGTGCCAGCATCTTCCAGAGGGCGGGAGCTCTCCCCAGCTCCTACAATGAGCAGTTCTTC; cdr3_aa: CASIFQRAGALPSSYNEQFF
j_call: TRBJ1-2; d_call: NA; v_call: TRBV3-1; clone_size: NA; cdr3_nt: TGTGCCAGCAGCCTCAGGACAGCCAACTATGGCTACACCTTC; cdr3_aa: CASSLRTANYGYTF
j_call: TRBJ2-6; d_call: NA; v_call: TRBV12-3/TRBV12-4; clone_size: few; cdr3_nt: NA; cdr3_aa: CASSFTFGANVLTF
j_call: TRBJ2-7; d_call: NA; v_call: TRBV14; clone_size: NA; cdr3_nt: TGTGCCAGCAGCCACAAGGACGGAGCCTACGAGCAGTACTTC; cdr3_aa: CASSHKDGAYEQYF
j_call: TRBJ1-1; d_call: NA; v_call: TRBV25-1; clone_size: NA; cdr3_nt: TGTGCCAGCACGGGGGGTAACACTGAAGCTTTCTTT; cdr3_aa: CASTGGNTEAFF
j_call: TRBJ1-2; d_call: TRBD1; v_call: TRBV6-5; clone_size: NA; cdr3_nt: TGTGCCAGCAGTTACGGGACAGGGGGCAACTATGGCTACACCTTC; cdr3_aa: CASSYGTGGNYGYTF
j_call: TRBJ1-5; d_call: NA; v_call: TRBV6-1; clone_size: few; cdr3_nt: TGTGCCAGCAACCCCCCTACCTCGACAGCCGGCCATCAGCCCCAGCATTTT; cdr3_aa: CASNPPTSTAGHQPQHF
j_call: TRBJ2-1; d_call: TRBD2; v_call: TRBV6-5; clone_size: once; cdr3_nt: TGTGCCAGCAGTTACTCCAAACTAGCGGCGCGTCCTAATGAGCAGTTCTTC; cdr3_aa: CASSYSKLAARPNEQFF
j_call: TRBJ1-1; d_call: NA; v_call: TRBV12-5; clone_size: once; cdr3_nt: TGTGCTAGTGGTTTGGACATCGGGAACACTGAAGCTTTCTTT; cdr3_aa: CASGLDIGNTEAFF
j_call: TRBJ1-5; d_call: NA; v_call: TRBV6-2/TRBV6-3; clone_size: few; cdr3_nt: TGTGCCAGCAGAAACAACAGGGTGGGTCAGCCCCAGCATTTT; cdr3_aa: CASRNNRVGQPQHF
j_call: TRBJ2-5; d_call: TRBD2; v_call: TRBV3-1; clone_size: many; cdr3_nt: TGTGCCAGCAGCCAAGAGGCTGGGGCTAGCGGGGTCCGGGAGACCCAGTACTTC; cdr3_aa: CASSQEAGASGVRETQYF
j_call: TRBJ2-5; d_call: NA; v_call: TRBV24-1; clone_size: NA; cdr3_nt: TGTGCCACCAGTGACTCTCTTAGCGGTGAGACCCAGTACTTC; cdr3_aa: CATSDSLSGETQYF
j_call: TRBJ2-5; d_call: NA; v_call: TRBV5-4; clone_size: NA; cdr3_nt: TGTGCCAGCAGCTTGGGCCAGGAACCGGGGGAGACCCAGTACTTC; cdr3_aa: CASSLGQEPGETQYF
j_call: TRBJ2-5; d_call: NA; v_call: TRBV29-1; clone_size: many; cdr3_nt: TGCAGCGTTGACCCGGGGCGGCGCGCGACCCAGTACTTC; cdr3_aa: CSVDPGRRATQYF
j_call: TRBJ1-2; d_call: TRBD1; v_call: TRBV4-1; clone_size: few; cdr3_nt: TGCGCCAGCAGCCAAGATGGACAGGGAGGCGGCTACACCTTC; cdr3_aa: CASSQDGQGGGYTF
j_call: TRBJ2-7; d_call: TRBD2; v_call: TRBV24-1; clone_size: many; cdr3_nt: TGTGCCACCAGCCCAGGTCAGGCGCGCGGGAGAGCCTACGAGCAGTACTTC; cdr3_aa: CATSPGQARGRAYEQYF
j_call: TRBJ2-5; d_call: NA; v_call: TRBV7-3; clone_size: few; cdr3_nt: TGTGCCAGCAGCTCTGGGCCCGTAGAGACCCAGTACTTC; cdr3_aa: CASSSGPVETQYF